In this sample, the clone carrying this T cell receptor beta chain turned up a few times. The data were taken from a study of blood T cells in healthy people across ages. The authors ran a second PCR of roughly 6 to 12 cycles using a sample-barcoded 5' primer and a J-beta primer mix. TCRdb re-called the 5' RACE reads with MiXCR, one entry per CDR3 protein. The sample records approximately 780,000 distinct CDR3 sequences, around 24% being singletons. Germline V gene sequence: CDR1 LGHDT, CDR2 YNNKEL (reference sequence). The CDR3 consists of 14 residues. Trimming removed 4 bases at V and 3 bases at J, with 9 bases between. Separately, the same data were catalogued under a study of T cells of mothers and their children.

The chain uses TRBV3-1 and TRBJ2-2; tentative D call: TRBD2 (6 bases). The material sequenced was blood. The clonotype comes from a boy younger than 18 in good health. CDR3 sequence: CASSPLAYTGELFF. For the CDR3, the DNA is TGTGCCAGCAGCCCCCTAGCGTACACCGGGGAGCTGTTTTTT.